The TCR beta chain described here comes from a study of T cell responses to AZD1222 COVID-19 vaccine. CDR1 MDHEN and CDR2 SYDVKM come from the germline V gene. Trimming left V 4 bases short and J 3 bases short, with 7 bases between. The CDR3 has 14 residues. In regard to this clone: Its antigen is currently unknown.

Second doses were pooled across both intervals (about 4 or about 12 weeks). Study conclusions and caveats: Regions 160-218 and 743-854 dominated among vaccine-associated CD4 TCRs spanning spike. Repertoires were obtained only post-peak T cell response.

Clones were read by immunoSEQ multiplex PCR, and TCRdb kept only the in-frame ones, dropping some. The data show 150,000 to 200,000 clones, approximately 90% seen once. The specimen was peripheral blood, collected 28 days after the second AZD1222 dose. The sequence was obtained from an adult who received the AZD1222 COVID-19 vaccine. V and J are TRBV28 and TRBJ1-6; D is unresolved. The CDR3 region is CASSSPFYNSPLHF. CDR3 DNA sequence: TGTGCCAGCAGTTCCCCTTTCTATAATTCACCCCTCCACTTT. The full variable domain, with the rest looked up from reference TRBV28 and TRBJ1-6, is DVKVTQSSRYLVKRTGEKVFLECVQDMDHENMFWYRQDPGLGLRLIYFSYDVKMKEKGDIPEGYSVSREKKERFSLILESASTNQTSMYLCASSSPFYNSPLHFGNGTRLTVT.